This is a list of T cell receptor beta chains from one sample in a study of T cell changes during pregnancy in multiple sclerosis. Data came from immunoSEQ multiplex PCR; TCRdb stores just in-frame clones and leaves some out. The table includes around 60,000 clones, 90% to 95% detected once. Here the sequenced sample was peripheral blood, taken after pregnancy. Every receptor here comes from a female donor with multiple sclerosis, enrolled in a pregnancy study. The CDR3 runs from the conserved cysteine through the conserved F or W. A D gene is named only where the DNA matches it firmly. The size field is filled for only some rows; it gives once, few, many or a size class.

j_call: TRBJ2-2; v_call: TRBV28; clone_size: .; d_call: TRBD2; cdr3_nt: TGTGCCAGCAGTCCTGGACTAGCGGGAAACACCGGGGAGCTGTTTTTT; cdr3_aa: CASSPGLAGNTGELFF
j_call: TRBJ2-5; v_call: TRBV5-1; clone_size: .; d_call: TRBD2; cdr3_nt: TGCGCCAGCAGCGGGGGCACCCCGGGACTAGCCCCCGGGTCCCAGTACTTC; cdr3_aa: CASSGGTPGLAPGSQYF
j_call: TRBJ2-7; v_call: TRBV11-2; clone_size: .; d_call: TRBD1; cdr3_nt: TGTGCCAGCAGCTCTCATCCGGGACAGGGCGCCTACGAGCAGTACTTC; cdr3_aa: CASSSHPGQGAYEQYF
j_call: TRBJ1-1; v_call: TRBV5-4; clone_size: .; d_call: .; cdr3_nt: TGTGCCAGCAGCCACGACAGACAGAACACTGAAGCTTTCTTT; cdr3_aa: CASSHDRQNTEAFF
j_call: TRBJ1-4; v_call: TRBV7-9; clone_size: .; d_call: TRBD1; cdr3_nt: TGTGCCAGCAGCTTAGGACAGGGAGGTGAAAAACTGTTTTTT; cdr3_aa: CASSLGQGGEKLFF
j_call: TRBJ2-5; v_call: TRBV7-9; clone_size: .; d_call: .; cdr3_nt: TGTGCCAGCAGCGGGACGGTCTGGGGGCGCAAAGAGACCCAGTACTTC; cdr3_aa: CASSGTVWGRKETQYF
j_call: TRBJ2-7; v_call: TRBV6-1; clone_size: .; d_call: .; cdr3_nt: TGTGCCAGCACCGAAAGGGAAGGGGGGGCAAGCGAGCAGTACTTC; cdr3_aa: CASTEREGGASEQYF
j_call: TRBJ2-5; v_call: TRBV4-3; clone_size: .; d_call: .; cdr3_nt: TGCGCCAGCAGCCAAGGAGGGTCCAGAAAGGAGACCCAGTACTTC; cdr3_aa: CASSQGGSRKETQYF
j_call: TRBJ2-7; v_call: TRBV7-3; clone_size: .; d_call: .; cdr3_nt: TGTGCCAGCAGCTCTACTACCTACGAGCAGTACTTC; cdr3_aa: CASSSTTYEQYF
j_call: TRBJ2-1; v_call: TRBV11-2; clone_size: .; d_call: .; cdr3_nt: TGTGCCAGCAGCTTCCGCCAAGCGGAGAGCTACAATGAGCAGTTCTTC; cdr3_aa: CASSFRQAESYNEQFF
j_call: TRBJ2-1; v_call: TRBV4-1; clone_size: .; d_call: TRBD2; cdr3_nt: TGCGCCAGCAGCCAATGGGGAGGGACTAGCGGGTCCTACAATGAGCAGTTCTTC; cdr3_aa: CASSQWGGTSGSYNEQFF
j_call: TRBJ2-1; v_call: TRBV7-3; clone_size: once; d_call: .; cdr3_nt: TGTGCCAGCAGCTTAGTTAGCGGAAGCTCCTACAATGAGCAGTTCTTC; cdr3_aa: CASSLVSGSSYNEQFF
j_call: TRBJ2-5; v_call: TRBV7-9; clone_size: .; d_call: .; cdr3_nt: TGTGCCAGCAGCTCCCACTCCCAGGGGCGAGAGACCCAGTACTTC; cdr3_aa: CASSSHSQGRETQYF
j_call: TRBJ1-1; v_call: TRBV28; clone_size: .; d_call: TRBD1; cdr3_nt: TGTGCCAGCAGTTTCTTACCCGGACAGGGGACGTCTGAAGCTTTCTTT; cdr3_aa: CASSFLPGQGTSEAFF
j_call: TRBJ2-3; v_call: TRBV6-5; clone_size: .; d_call: TRBD2; cdr3_nt: TGTGCCAGCAGTTACGTAACGGGAGGGCGAAATACGCAGTATTTT; cdr3_aa: CASSYVTGGRNTQYF
j_call: TRBJ2-3; v_call: TRBV6-6; clone_size: .; d_call: TRBD2; cdr3_nt: TGTGCCTCAGCGGGGCGGGATGTGGGAGATACGCAGTATTTT; cdr3_aa: CASAGRDVGDTQYF
j_call: TRBJ2-1; v_call: TRBV6-6; clone_size: .; d_call: TRBD1; cdr3_nt: TGTGCCAGCAGTTACTGGGGACAGGGGGCGAGTGAGCAGTTCTTC; cdr3_aa: CASSYWGQGASEQFF
j_call: TRBJ1-1; v_call: TRBV6-6; clone_size: once; d_call: .; cdr3_nt: TGTGCCAGCAGTTCGCCAGGGACTGGGACTGAAGCTTTCTTT; cdr3_aa: CASSSPGTGTEAFF
j_call: TRBJ1-4; v_call: TRBV19; clone_size: .; d_call: .; cdr3_nt: TGTGCCAGTAGTATAGATTACAGTAATGAAAAACTGTTTTTT; cdr3_aa: CASSIDYSNEKLFF